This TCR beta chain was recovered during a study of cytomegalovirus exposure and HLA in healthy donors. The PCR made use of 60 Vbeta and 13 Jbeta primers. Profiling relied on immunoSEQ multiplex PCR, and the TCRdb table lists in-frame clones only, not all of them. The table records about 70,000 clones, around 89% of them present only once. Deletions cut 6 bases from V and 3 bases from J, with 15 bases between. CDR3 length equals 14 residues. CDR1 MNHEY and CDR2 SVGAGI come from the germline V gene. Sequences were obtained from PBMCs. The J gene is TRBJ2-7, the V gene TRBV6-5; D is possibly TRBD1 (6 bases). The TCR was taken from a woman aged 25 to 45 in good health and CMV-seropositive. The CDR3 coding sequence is TGTGCCAGCAGGACCCACCAGGGGAACTACGAGCAGTACTTC. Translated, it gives CASRTHQGNYEQYF.